This TCR beta chain was observed in a study of identifying expanded T cells in peripheral blood. The study, taken as a whole, reports: Over about two and four weeks, about 15 and 19 clones changed, versus roughly 1.1 between replicates.

The data were produced by immunoSEQ multiplex PCR, yet TCRdb's version contains in-frame clones alone and is incomplete. The data contain 75,000 to 95,000 clones, around nine tenths of them singletons. Losses at the gene ends were 4 bases for V and 5 bases for J; bases not matched to a gene: 4. Germline V CDR1 and CDR2: SGHDT, YYEEEE. CDR3 size: 13 residues. As concerns this clone: Antigen unknown.

Sequencing was performed on blood. The receptor was isolated from a person aged 18 to 75 in good health. This chain links TRBV5-6 with TRBJ2-5; the match to TRBD1 covers 8 bases. This CDR3 is CASSPTGGETQYF. In nucleotides, the CDR3 is TGTGCCAGCAGCCCAACAGGGGGGGAGACCCAGTACTTC.